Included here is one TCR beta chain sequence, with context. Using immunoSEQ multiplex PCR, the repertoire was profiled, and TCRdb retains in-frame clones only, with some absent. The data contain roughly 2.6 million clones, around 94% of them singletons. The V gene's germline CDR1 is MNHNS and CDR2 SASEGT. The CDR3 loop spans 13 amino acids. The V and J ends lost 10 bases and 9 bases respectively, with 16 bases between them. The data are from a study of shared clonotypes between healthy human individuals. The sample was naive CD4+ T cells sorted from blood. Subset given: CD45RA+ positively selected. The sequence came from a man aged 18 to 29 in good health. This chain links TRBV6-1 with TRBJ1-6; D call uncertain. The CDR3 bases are TGTGCCACCAGCTCGGAGGTTAGTTCACCCCTCCACTTT. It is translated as CATSSEVSSPLHF.